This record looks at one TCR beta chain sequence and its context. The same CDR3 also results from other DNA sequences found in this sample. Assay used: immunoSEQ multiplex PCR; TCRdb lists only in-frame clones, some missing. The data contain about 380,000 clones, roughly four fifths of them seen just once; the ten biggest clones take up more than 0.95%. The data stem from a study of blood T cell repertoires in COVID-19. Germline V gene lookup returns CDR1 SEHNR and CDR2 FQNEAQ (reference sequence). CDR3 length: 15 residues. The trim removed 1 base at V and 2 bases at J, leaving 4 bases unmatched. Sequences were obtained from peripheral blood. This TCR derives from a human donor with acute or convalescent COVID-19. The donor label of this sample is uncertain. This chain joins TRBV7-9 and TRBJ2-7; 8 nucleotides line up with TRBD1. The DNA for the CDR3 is TGTGCCAGCAGCTTAGGGGGGACAGGCACCTACGAGCAGTACTTC. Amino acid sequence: CASSLGGTGTYEQYF.